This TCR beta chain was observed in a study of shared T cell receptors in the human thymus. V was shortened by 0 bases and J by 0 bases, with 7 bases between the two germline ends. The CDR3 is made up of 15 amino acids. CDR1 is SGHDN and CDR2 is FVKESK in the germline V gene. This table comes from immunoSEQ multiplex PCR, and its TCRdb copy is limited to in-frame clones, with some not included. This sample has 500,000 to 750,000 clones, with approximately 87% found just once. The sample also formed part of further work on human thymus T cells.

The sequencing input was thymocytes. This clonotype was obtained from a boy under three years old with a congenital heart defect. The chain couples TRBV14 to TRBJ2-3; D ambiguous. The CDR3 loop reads CASSQEGRSTDTQYF. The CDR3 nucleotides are TGTGCCAGCAGCCAAGAGGGCCGGAGCACAGATACGCAGTATTTT.